This T cell receptor beta chain was observed in a study of cytomegalovirus exposure and HLA in healthy donors (dated by TCRdb to 2017 to 2019). Notes on the research overall: According to an earlier analysis of 587 of the donors, about 179 million T cells yielded 117 million unique TCR beta sequences and about 300 Gb of sequence data. Using immunosequencing, the study profiled T cell repertoires from some 670 subjects and related those repertoires to cytomegalovirus serostatus. The study was designed to test whether signatures of past pathogen exposure could be identified by cataloging public T cell receptors. To study patterns of TCR occurrence, a later analysis re-analyzed previously published TCR beta repertoires from several hundred donors and added high-resolution HLA genotyping. An earlier analysis of approximately 640 of the donors applied high-throughput TCR beta sequencing to assess whether each TCR beta V gene segment acted as functional or pseudogenic. Every repertoire in the discovery cohort had been generated on one and the same sequencing platform. A few DR-DQ haplotypes were treated as single units for association and clustering because of strong linkage in the cohort. A separate validation cohort of about 110 different subjects was used in addition to the approximately 700-subject first cohort. Among 398 genotyped donors of the cohort, an average of approximately 240,000 unique TCR beta nucleotide sequences were sequenced per donor, approximately 20% of them non-productive. In a later genetic analysis, genome-wide SNP genotypes for about 55% of the roughly 670 donors were used, and that subset was treated as a discovery cohort. To predict cytomegalovirus infection status, the study brought together high-throughput TCR immunosequencing, statistical association of individual TCRs with disease status, and machine learning. Roughly 300 gigabases of sequencing data and around 85 million unique TCR sequences made up an early release that covered approximately 650 HLA-typed donors. Typing coverage varied by locus: roughly 620-630 donors for A, B, C, DRB1 and DQB1; roughly 560 for DQA1; more than 600 for DPA1; under 490 for DPB1. Class I and class II HLA loci were covered by the typing at four-digit resolution. In the later analysis, no new phenotypic data were used to find candidate immune exposures; instead, reliance was placed on TCR beta sequences and their occurrence across donors. Donor age, sex, ethnicity and CMV serostatus were collected together with the repertoire data. Among the roughly 380 genotyped donors, roughly 80% belonged to the genetic ancestry cluster associated with self-reported Caucasian donors.

General conclusions and limits of the study: This cohort had only TCR beta chains sequenced, and the lack of alpha or paired-chain data limited which features could be detected. It was suggested by the authors that the approach could potentially be generalized to other disease states and immunological phenotypes. A later analysis reported that several top co-occurrence clusters appeared linked to parvovirus B19, influenza, CMV and Epstein-Barr virus. A further reported finding was that TCR beta sequences accurately predicted the HLA-A and HLA-B alleles for most subjects in the first cohort. Correlated functional status among segregating V segments might be attributable to linkage disequilibrium, but an unknown experimental factor could not be ruled out. Because counts were too low, roughly 17 rarely observed V segments, including chromosome 9 orphons, were left out of the earlier analysis of roughly 600 of the donors. Most TCR sequences were seen in very few donors, while some public TCRs were found in many individuals. In a later analysis, TCR association rates were found to vary across HLA loci, with the most associated TCRs seen for DRB1 alleles and the fewest for HLA-C alleles. The sequencing pipeline was judged likely to have produced a cluster of highly shared sequence variants as a technical artifact. In a later genetic analysis, a missense DCLRE1C variant was associated with V-gene and J-gene trimming of TCR beta chains, and the association was replicated in an independent cohort. In an earlier analysis of several hundred of the donors, most TCR beta V segments were observed in productive rearrangements about 87% or about 30% of the time, broadly matching IMGT annotations. HLA typing was unavailable for some donors at each locus, so association tests used only the typed subset. A later analysis found that HLA-associated TCR beta chains were more clonally expanded and had lower generation probabilities than equally common non-associated chains. According to a later genetic analysis, donors in an Asian-associated ancestry cluster had fewer N-insertions in productive TCRs than the approximately 650-donor mean. Some IMGT-functional V segments, including TRBV6-2 and TRBV6-3, could not be distinguished by the 87-base-pair reads and were therefore excluded. The only immune exposure information available for the cohort was CMV serostatus. In vitro tests confirmed that a few of the cytomegalovirus-associated TCR beta chains recognize cytomegalovirus antigens. At a false discovery rate of 0.05, a later analysis linked 16,951 TCR beta sequences to specific HLA alleles. A total of 150 to 200 TCR beta chains were listed by the study as associated with cytomegalovirus. In both the original and validation cohorts, the classifier was reported to diagnose cytomegalovirus status with high specificity and sensitivity. Assigning TCR associations to individual alleles was difficult when HLA alleles, especially DR and DQ, strongly co-occurred. Most CMV-associated TCR beta chains appeared to be HLA-restricted in a later analysis, and the HLA associations seemed to be driven largely by CMV exposure. Sequencing depth was assumed to be roughly uniform across donors in the presence/absence analyses, though that assumption may not hold.

This clone showed up just a few times. Its cognate antigen has yet to be identified. Base qualities are not at hand, and no much larger clone is one base apart. The receptor library was made with the immunoSEQ multiplex PCR assay. For the multiplex PCR, a mixture combining 60 forward primers for TCR Vbeta segments and 13 reverse primers for TCR Jbeta segments was used. A multiplex PCR assay on genomic DNA amplified the CDR3 region of rearranged TCR beta genes. The Illumina HiSeq System was used to sequence the amplified TCR beta libraries as 87-base-pair reads. The authors processed their data as follows. A later analysis tallied roughly 78 million unique TCR beta chains across the 660 or so repertoires, and about 12 million of those chains were shared by two or more donors. Raw reads were error-corrected and collapsed into unique sequences with a nearest-neighbor algorithm that merged closely related sequences to remove PCR and sequencing errors. Alignment of CDR3 sequences to IMGT reference sequences was used to assign V, D and J gene segments. For a sequence to be retained, a match of at least six nucleotides was required to both a V gene segment and a J gene segment. A rearrangement was called productive if the CDR3 had no stop codons and remained in frame with V and J, and every other rearrangement was called non-productive. Following IMGT convention, CDR3 was defined as the stretch from the second conserved V-encoded cysteine up to the conserved J-encoded phenylalanine. The earlier analysis of a few hundred of the donors excluded any sequence lacking an unambiguous match to a single V gene segment. An earlier analysis of a few hundred of the donors classified V segments as functional when productive rearrangements were above 56.7% and as segregating when the standard deviation between donors was above 5%. A statistical classification framework was developed to diagnose cytomegalovirus status using the catalog of TCR beta chain sequences. V and J gene assignment, in a later analysis, came from comparing TCR nucleotide sequences with IMGT/GENE-DB human TR gene sequences. Using the TCRdist pipeline, a later analysis assigned CDR3 sequences along with most-parsimonious VDJ recombination scenarios. In a later analysis, every TCR beta chain was defined by the combination of its CDR3 amino acid sequence and its V-gene family, and reads without a unique V-gene family were dropped. A later analysis removed 450 to 600 highly shared, low-generation-probability nucleotide sequences to deal with suspected cross-contamination and a sequencing artifact. A later analysis calculated a clonal expansion index for each public chain from normalized within-repertoire ranks of inferred template counts. In a later analysis, generation probabilities were computed using a VDJ recombination model fitted to out-of-frame rearrangements, and the results were checked against IGoR. Hypergeometric tests were used in a later analysis to score TCR-TCR, TCR-HLA and TCR-CMV co-occurrence, with a repertoire-size bias correction applied to the TCR pairs. In a later analysis, false discovery rates were estimated by permuting HLA or CMV assignments 20 times. In a later analysis, co-occurring TCRs were grouped using DBSCAN, with TCRdist sequence similarity added in when clustering inside HLA-allele-positive subsets. Repertoires with fewer than 30,000 or more than 120,000 public chains were left out of co-occurrence clustering, as were five repertoires with anomalous nucleotide sharing. TCRdb limited this immuneACCESS table to in-frame rearrangements with V and J called. A share of clones is missing; checked studies link under half to unresolved V genes, and the rest is unexplained. Clone size and the V and J calls come from that table; the DNA yielded D and trimming. The sample profile shows 90,000 to 100,000 clones; 60% to 80% of them were found once. Of the sample, 15% to 20% falls within the top ten clones.

In total, more than 500 healthy bone marrow donors made up the cohort. At the time of sampling, every cohort member was nominally healthy, though immune exposures that went unrecorded were likely present. The donor tested CMV seropositive, placing the donor among the 250 to 300 seropositive members of the cohort. Each donor provided a peripheral blood sample, and peripheral blood mononuclear cells were used for TCR beta sequencing. The Qiagen DNeasy Blood Extraction Kit was used to extract genomic DNA from the blood cell samples. The junction carries 17 bases between V and J, which are trimmed by 6 bases and 3 bases respectively. CDR1 and CDR2 (MNHNS, SASEGT) derive from the germline V gene. The CDR3 covers 15 residues, taking in both the cysteine and the phenylalanine. The CDR3 DNA has 45 bases and is translated from base 1.

This clonotype originated in a woman aged 55-69 years in good health and CMV-seropositive. Sample: PBMCs. The rearranged chain carries TRBV6-1 and TRBJ1-1; tentative D gene TRBD1, with 5 bases matching. The CDR3: CASRGQGSRDTEAFF. The DNA is TGTGCCAGCAGGGGGCAAGGATCTAGGGACACTGAAGCTTTCTTT.